This entry describes one T cell receptor (beta chain). The specificity of this receptor is unknown. There are no base qualities to consult, and no much larger clone falls within one base. The sample originates from a study of immune evolution from preneoplasia to lung adenocarcinoma (dated by TCRdb to the early 2020s). Some background on the complete study: HLA loss of heterozygosity was observed in approximately 7%, 15% and 30% of AIS, MIA and ADC lesions, respectively, and was not observed in any AAH lesions. The study combined immune gene expression, TCR sequencing and multiplex immunofluorescence to profile immune contexture across lung adenocarcinoma precursors and invasive adenocarcinoma. Resected precursor lesions (AAH, AIS, MIA) and invasive adenocarcinomas were each compared against paired morphologically normal lung tissue. Sample size was based on specimen availability rather than a prior power calculation. The immune data were combined with whole exome sequencing and methylation data from the same cohort of nodules. The overall cohort was made up of 45 to 60 patients with pulmonary nodules who had surgical resection. TCR sequencing data came from 51 patients. According to the study, some 100 samples went through TCR sequencing. Class I HLA alleles were inferred from exome data with POLYSOLVER, and allele-specific HLA loss was detected with LOHHLA. General conclusions and limits of the study: Clonality was highest in normal lung, while later-stage lesions appeared to show lower clonality but higher T cell density and diversity. Normal lung had the highest top T cell clone frequencies, which appeared to decline progressively from AAH through AIS, MIA and invasive adenocarcinoma. The findings were based on association rather than direct causation, and larger cohorts with long-term follow-up and longitudinal biopsies were deemed needed. Because all patients came from Japan and China, whether the findings apply to Western populations was uncertain. KRAS-mutant nodules showed the highest T cell clonality compared with EGFR-mutant or double wild-type lesions.

Using the immunoSEQ hsTCRbeta Kit, TCR beta CDR3 regions were sequenced from DNA. On the study's bioinformatics: TCR sequencing data were analysed with the ImmunoSEQ Analyzer. T cell clonality was defined as 1 minus Pielou's evenness computed on productive rearrangements. T cell diversity was measured with the inverse Simpson index on productive templates. T cell density was expressed as TCR beta template counts normalized to usable DNA, with usable DNA estimated by amplifying and sequencing housekeeping genes. Two-sided Kruskal-Wallis tests were used to compare TCR metrics between histologic stages. TCRdb took this table from immuneACCESS and kept in-frame rearrangements with V and J called. Such tables lack part of the clones; where checked against another copy, unresolved V genes explain under half of the gap, and the rest is unexplained. The V and J calls and the clone size are those of that table, but D and trimming were determined from the DNA. The sample table shows about 6,400 clones, and about three quarters are seen once. Roughly 3.1% of the sample is held by the ten biggest clonotypes.

The patients had resection in Japan or China between about 2014 and 2018. Two lung cancer pathologists independently confirmed the histologic diagnosis of each case on H&E slides. To enrich premalignant or tumor cells for nucleic acid extraction, macro-dissection was performed after pathologic assessment. FFPE tissue was used for DNA isolation with the AllPrep DNA/RNA FFPE Kit. In the germline V gene, CDR1 corresponds to MGHRA and CDR2 to YSYEKL. V is pared back by 0 bases and J by 2 bases, with 17 bases lying between the germline termini. From the cysteine through the phenylalanine, the CDR3 covers 18 amino acids. Only the CDR3 part of the read is kept: 54 bases, read in frame from the first base.

Sequencing was done on a sample of FFPE minimally invasive lung adenocarcinoma tissue. Reading the label with the study, this specimen's cell subset or site is: micro-invasive lung adenocarcinoma (MIA). Here the chain combines TRBV4-1 and TRBJ2-1, with a tentative D call of TRBD1 or TRBD2, each matching 6 bases. The TCR comes from a person aged 60 to 80 with lung adenocarcinoma. The DNA is as follows: TGCGCCAGCAGCCAAGATCTCCCCACGGGGGCGACCTACAATGAGCAGTTCTTC. Translated, this is CASSQDLPTGATYNEQFF.